This T cell receptor (beta chain) derives from a study of shared clonotypes between healthy human individuals. The assay was immunoSEQ multiplex PCR, and TCRdb's table has in-frame clones only and misses some. The sample lists about 1.5 million clones, 95% to 99% occurring once. A word on this clone: This CDR3 is also generated by other DNA sequences in the sample.

Germline values: CDR1 MDHEN, CDR2 SYDVKM. The CDR3 contains 12 residues. The V end was cut by 3 bases, the J end by 2 bases, with 4 bases between. This clonotype originated in a man under 40 in good health. The genes are TRBV28 and TRBJ2-5, with D unclear. The specimen sequenced was naive CD4+ T cells sorted from blood. Subset meaning: CD45RA+ positively selected. The CDR3 nucleotides are TGTGCCAGCAGTTTGGCACAAGAGACCCAGTACTTC. It translates to CASSLAQETQYF. Full variable domain (outside the CDR3, taken from reference TRBV28 and TRBJ2-5): DVKVTQSSRYLVKRTGEKVFLECVQDMDHENMFWYRQDPGLGLRLIYFSYDVKMKEKGDIPEGYSVSREKKERFSLILESASTNQTSMYLCASSLAQETQYFGPGTRLLVL.